The rows below give T cell receptor beta chains drawn from one sample of a study of shared clonotypes between healthy human individuals. Produced via immunoSEQ multiplex PCR; TCRdb's table is partial and in-frame only. The sample includes approximately 2.3 million clones, about 92% of them seen just once. What was sequenced was naive CD4+ T cells from PBMCs. All receptors come from a man younger than 35 in good health. Some clones in this sample may be carry-over from other donors' samples. Each CDR3 is given with its conserved first and last residue. A D gene is named only where the DNA matches it firmly. Only some rows state a clone size, as once, few, many or a class for expanded clones.

abundance: -
d_gene: TRBD2
j_gene: TRBJ2-1
v_gene: TRBV5-4
CDR3aa: CASSGSWREARNEQFF
CDR3nt: TGTGCCAGCAGCGGGTCCTGGCGGGAGGCTCGGAATGAGCAGTTCTTC

abundance: -
d_gene: -
j_gene: TRBJ2-7
v_gene: TRBV5-5
CDR3aa: CASSLGPAYEQYF
CDR3nt: TGTGCCAGCAGCTTGGGGCCCGCCTACGAGCAGTACTTC

abundance: once
d_gene: TRBD1
j_gene: TRBJ1-2
v_gene: TRBV28
CDR3aa: CASSYEGARGYTF
CDR3nt: TGTGCCAGCAGCTACGAGGGGGCGCGTGGCTACACCTTC

abundance: -
d_gene: -
j_gene: TRBJ1-1
v_gene: TRBV9
CDR3aa: CASSVTGLNTEAFF
CDR3nt: TGTGCCAGCAGCGTAACAGGGCTGAACACTGAAGCTTTCTTT

abundance: -
d_gene: TRBD1
j_gene: TRBJ1-2
v_gene: TRBV11-2
CDR3aa: CASSLGSGGERYGYTF
CDR3nt: TGTGCCAGCAGCTTGGGCTCAGGGGGTGAACGTTATGGCTACACCTTC

abundance: -
d_gene: TRBD2
j_gene: TRBJ2-7
v_gene: TRBV29-1
CDR3aa: CSVEYSGRSSYEQYF
CDR3nt: TGCAGCGTTGAATACTCCGGGAGGAGCTCCTACGAGCAGTACTTC

abundance: -
d_gene: TRBD1
j_gene: TRBJ1-5
v_gene: TRBV4-2
CDR3aa: CASSLRGTGVSNQPQHF
CDR3nt: TGTGCCAGCAGCCTCCGGGGGACAGGGGTTAGCAATCAGCCCCAGCATTTT

abundance: -
d_gene: -
j_gene: TRBJ2-7
v_gene: TRBV5-8
CDR3aa: CASSLAIGPKTYEQYF
CDR3nt: TGTGCCAGCAGCTTGGCCATAGGACCGAAAACCTACGAGCAGTACTTC

abundance: -
d_gene: TRBD2
j_gene: TRBJ2-2
v_gene: TRBV5-4
CDR3aa: CASSLPGLAANTGELFF
CDR3nt: TGTGCCAGCAGCTTACCGGGACTAGCAGCAAACACCGGGGAGCTGTTTTTT

abundance: -
d_gene: TRBD2
j_gene: TRBJ2-7
v_gene: TRBV2
CDR3aa: CASTRLAGVREQYF
CDR3nt: TGTGCCAGCACCCGACTAGCGGGAGTTCGGGAGCAGTACTTC

abundance: -
d_gene: -
j_gene: TRBJ1-1
v_gene: TRBV9
CDR3aa: CASSPSGTNTEAFF
CDR3nt: TGTGCCAGCAGCCCCAGTGGGACGAACACTGAAGCTTTCTTT

abundance: -
d_gene: -
j_gene: TRBJ2-3
v_gene: TRBV28
CDR3aa: CASTKTGDGTDTQYF
CDR3nt: TGTGCCAGCACCAAGACCGGGGATGGGACAGATACGCAGTATTTT

abundance: -
d_gene: -
j_gene: TRBJ2-2
v_gene: TRBV9
CDR3aa: CASSVVPTYTGELFF
CDR3nt: TGTGCCAGCAGCGTAGTACCCACCTACACCGGGGAGCTGTTTTTT

abundance: -
d_gene: TRBD1
j_gene: TRBJ2-7
v_gene: TRBV27
CDR3aa: CASSFRTGGSYEQYF
CDR3nt: TGTGCCAGCAGTTTCAGGACAGGGGGGTCCTACGAGCAGTACTTC

abundance: once
d_gene: -
j_gene: TRBJ2-2
v_gene: TRBV10-3
CDR3aa: CAISEVADPGELFF
CDR3nt: TGTGCCATCAGTGAAGTAGCGGATCCCGGGGAGCTGTTTTTT

abundance: few
d_gene: TRBD2
j_gene: TRBJ2-7
v_gene: TRBV5-1
CDR3aa: CASSWGLINSYEQYF
CDR3nt: TGCGCCAGCAGCTGGGGACTAATAAACTCCTACGAGCAGTACTTC

abundance: -
d_gene: -
j_gene: TRBJ2-7
v_gene: TRBV15
CDR3aa: CATSIQTDSYEQYF
CDR3nt: TGTGCCACCAGCATCCAGACAGATTCCTACGAGCAGTACTTC

abundance: -
d_gene: -
j_gene: TRBJ1-5
v_gene: TRBV20-1
CDR3aa: CSARVDQPQHF
CDR3nt: TGCAGTGCTCGCGTGGATCAGCCCCAGCATTTT

abundance: once
d_gene: -
j_gene: TRBJ2-7
v_gene: TRBV19
CDR3aa: CASSRRGGNEQYF
CDR3nt: TGTGCCAGTAGTAGGAGGGGGGGCAACGAGCAGTACTTC

abundance: -
d_gene: TRBD2
j_gene: TRBJ2-3
v_gene: TRBV6-4
CDR3aa: CASSDSIGGRRTDTQYF
CDR3nt: TGTGCCAGCAGTGACTCGATTGGCGGGAGGCGTACAGATACGCAGTATTTT